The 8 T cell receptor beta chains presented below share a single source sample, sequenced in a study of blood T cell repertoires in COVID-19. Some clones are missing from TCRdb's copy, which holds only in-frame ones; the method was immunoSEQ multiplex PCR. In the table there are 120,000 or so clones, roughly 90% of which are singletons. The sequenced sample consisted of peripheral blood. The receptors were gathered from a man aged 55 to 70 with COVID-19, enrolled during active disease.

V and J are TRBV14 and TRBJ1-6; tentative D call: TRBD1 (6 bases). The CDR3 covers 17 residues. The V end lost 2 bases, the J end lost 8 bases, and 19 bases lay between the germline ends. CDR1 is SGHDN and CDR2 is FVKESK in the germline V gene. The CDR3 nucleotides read TGTGCCAGCAGCCAACACCTAGACAGGCCATGGGATTCACCCCTCCACTTT. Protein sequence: CASSQHLDRPWDSPLHF. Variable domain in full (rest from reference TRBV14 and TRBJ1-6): EAGVTQFPSHSVIEKGQTVTLRCDPISGHDNLYWYRRVMGKEIKFLLHFVKESKQDESGMPNNRFLAERTGGTYSTLKVQPAELEDSGVYFCASSQHLDRPWDSPLHFGNGTRLTVT.

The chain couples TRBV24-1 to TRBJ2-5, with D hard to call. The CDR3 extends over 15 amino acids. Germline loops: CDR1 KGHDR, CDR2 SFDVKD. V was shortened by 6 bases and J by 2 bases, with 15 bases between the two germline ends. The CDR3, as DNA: TGTGCCACCAGTCCCCCTGGAGTCGGTCAAGAGACCCAGTACTTC. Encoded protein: CATSPPGVGQETQYF.

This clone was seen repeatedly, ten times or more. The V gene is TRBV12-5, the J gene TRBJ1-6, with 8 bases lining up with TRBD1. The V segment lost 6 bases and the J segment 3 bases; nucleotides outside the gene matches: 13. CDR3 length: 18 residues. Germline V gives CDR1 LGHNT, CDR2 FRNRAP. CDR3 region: CASGDSVWDRFYNSPLHF. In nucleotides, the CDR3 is TGTGCTAGTGGGGACAGCGTTTGGGACAGGTTCTATAATTCACCCCTCCACTTT.

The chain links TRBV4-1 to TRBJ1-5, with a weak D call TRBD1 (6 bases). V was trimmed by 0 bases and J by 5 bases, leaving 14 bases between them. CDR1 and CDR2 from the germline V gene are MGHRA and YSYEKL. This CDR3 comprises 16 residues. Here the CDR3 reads CASSQDSGHQDQPQHF. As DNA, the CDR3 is TGCGCCAGCAGCCAAGATTCGGGACATCAGGATCAGCCCCAGCATTTT.

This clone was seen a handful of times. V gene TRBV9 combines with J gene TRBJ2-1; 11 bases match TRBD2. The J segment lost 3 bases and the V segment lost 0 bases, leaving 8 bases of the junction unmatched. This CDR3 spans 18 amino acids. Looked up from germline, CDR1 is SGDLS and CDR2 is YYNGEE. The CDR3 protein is CASSVGVSGRAGYNEQFF. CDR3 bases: TGTGCCAGCAGCGTAGGAGTTAGCGGGAGGGCCGGCTACAATGAGCAGTTCTTC.

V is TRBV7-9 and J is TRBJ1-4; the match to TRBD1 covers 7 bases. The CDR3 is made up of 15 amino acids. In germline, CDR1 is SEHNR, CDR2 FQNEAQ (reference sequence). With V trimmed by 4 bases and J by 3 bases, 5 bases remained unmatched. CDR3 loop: CASSSGQGANEKLFF. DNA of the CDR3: TGTGCCAGCAGCTCAGGGCAGGGGGCTAATGAAAAACTGTTTTTT.

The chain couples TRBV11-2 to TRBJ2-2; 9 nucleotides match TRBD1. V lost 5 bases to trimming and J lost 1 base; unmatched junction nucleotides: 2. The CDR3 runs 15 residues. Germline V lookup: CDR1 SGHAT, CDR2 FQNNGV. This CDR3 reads CASSGDRVNTGELFF. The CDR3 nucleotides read TGTGCCAGCAGCGGGGACAGGGTGAACACCGGGGAGCTGTTTTTT.

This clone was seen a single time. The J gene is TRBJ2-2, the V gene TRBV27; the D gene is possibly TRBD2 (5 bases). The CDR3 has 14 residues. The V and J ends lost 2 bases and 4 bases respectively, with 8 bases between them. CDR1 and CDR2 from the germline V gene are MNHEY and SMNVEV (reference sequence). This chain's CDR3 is CASSLGGATGELFF. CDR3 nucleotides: TGTGCCAGCAGTTTAGGAGGAGCCACCGGGGAGCTGTTTTTT.